This T cell receptor (beta chain) was documented in a study of cytomegalovirus exposure and HLA in healthy donors (dated by TCRdb to the late 2010s). About the investigation overall: An earlier analysis of several hundred of the donors reported 250 to 350 Gb of sequence data and some 110 million unique TCR beta sequences obtained from some 170 million T cells. Both class I and class II loci were covered by HLA typing, at four-digit resolution. To study patterns of TCR occurrence, a later analysis re-analyzed previously published TCR beta repertoires from around 700 donors and added high-resolution HLA genotyping. In the later analysis, no new phenotypic data were used to find candidate immune exposures; instead, reliance was placed on TCR beta sequences and their occurrence across donors. An earlier analysis of fewer than 750 of the donors used high-throughput TCR beta sequencing to judge whether each TCR beta V gene segment behaved as functional or pseudogenic. Among some 400 genotyped donors of the cohort, an average of approximately 240,000 unique TCR beta nucleotide sequences was sequenced per donor, of which roughly 18% were non-productive. The number of donors typed differed by locus, with about 629-630 for A, B, C, DRB1 and DQB1, 522 for DQA1, 606 for DPA1, and some 440 for DPB1. A few DR-DQ haplotypes were treated as single units for association and clustering because of strong linkage in the cohort. Using immunosequencing, the study profiled T cell repertoires from 550 to 750 subjects and related those repertoires to cytomegalovirus serostatus. Of the 350 to 400 genotyped donors, over 65% fell in the genetic ancestry cluster associated with self-reported Caucasian donors. Donor age, sex, ethnicity and CMV serostatus were compiled together with the repertoire data. In addition to the first cohort of 650 to 800 subjects, a separate validation cohort of around 110 different subjects was used. The study aimed to test whether cataloging public T cell receptors could reveal signatures of past pathogen exposure. All discovery cohort repertoires had been generated using a single sequencing platform. An early release covering roughly 600 HLA-typed donors comprised approximately 290 gigabases of sequencing data and around 80 million unique TCR sequences. Genome-wide SNP genotypes for about 65% of the 666 donors were used in a later genetic analysis, which treated that subset as a discovery cohort. To predict cytomegalovirus infection status, the study combined high-throughput TCR immunosequencing, statistical association of individual TCRs with disease status, and machine learning. Study-wide findings and limitations: In the study, some 160 TCR beta chains were listed as associated with cytomegalovirus. Because some donors lacked HLA typing at each locus, the association tests relied only on the typed subset. Most CMV-associated TCR beta chains appeared to be HLA-restricted in a later analysis, and the HLA associations seemed to be driven largely by CMV exposure. In this cohort, only TCR beta chains were sequenced, and detectable features were limited by the absence of alpha or paired-chain data. The authors suggested that the approach could potentially be generalized to other disease states and immunological phenotypes. In a later analysis, TCR association rates were found to vary across HLA loci, with the most associated TCRs seen for DRB1 alleles and the fewest for HLA-C alleles. A further reported finding was that TCR beta sequences accurately predicted the HLA-A and HLA-B alleles for most subjects in the first cohort. Some IMGT-functional V segments, including TRBV6-2 and TRBV6-3, could not be distinguished by the 87-base-pair reads and were therefore excluded. The earlier analysis of around 600 of the donors excluded 15 to 20 rarely observed V segments, including chromosome 9 orphons, because counts were too low. In a later analysis, HLA-associated TCR beta chains showed more clonal expansion and lower generation probabilities than non-associated chains that were equally common. Broadly in line with IMGT annotations, most TCR beta V segments showed up in productive rearrangements about 90% or about 30% of the time in an earlier analysis of 450 to 750 of the donors. Compared with the approximately 670-donor mean, donors in an Asian-associated ancestry cluster had fewer N-insertions in productive TCRs, according to a later genetic analysis. Correlated functional status among segregating V segments might be attributable to linkage disequilibrium, but an unknown experimental factor could not be ruled out. The sequencing pipeline was judged likely to have produced a cluster of highly shared sequence variants as a technical artifact. In both the original and validation cohorts, the classifier was reported to diagnose cytomegalovirus status with high specificity and sensitivity. CMV serostatus was the only immune exposure information available for the cohort. When HLA alleles, especially DR and DQ, strongly co-occurred, TCR associations were difficult to assign to individual alleles. V-gene and J-gene trimming of TCR beta chains was associated with a missense DCLRE1C variant in a later genetic analysis, and the association was replicated in an independent cohort. In a later analysis, several top co-occurrence clusters were reported to appear linked to parvovirus B19, influenza, CMV and Epstein-Barr virus. Most TCR sequences were seen in very few donors, while some public TCRs were found in many individuals. At a false discovery rate of 0.05, a later analysis linked approximately 18,000 TCR beta sequences to specific HLA alleles. In vitro tests confirmed that a few of the cytomegalovirus-associated TCR beta chains recognize cytomegalovirus antigens. Presence/absence analyses assumed roughly uniform sequencing depth across donors, an assumption that may not hold.

The CDR3 runs 16 residues from the cysteine to the phenylalanine. Just the 48-base CDR3 DNA is kept, in frame starting at base 1. Germline trimming: 5 bases from V, 5 bases from J; junction bases outside gene matches: 10. Looking up the germline V gene yields CDR1 SGHAT and CDR2 FQNNGV. Libraries were constructed by the immunoSEQ multiplex PCR assay. For the multiplex PCR, a mixture combining 60 forward primers for TCR Vbeta segments and 13 reverse primers for TCR Jbeta segments was used. The CDR3 region of rearranged TCR beta genes was amplified from genomic DNA with a multiplex PCR assay. The Illumina HiSeq System was used to sequence the amplified TCR beta libraries as 87-base-pair reads. The source study handled its data this way. Across the 700 or so repertoires, a later analysis counted some 81 million unique TCR beta chains, 9.5 million to 13 million of which were shared by at least two donors. Raw reads were error-corrected and collapsed into unique sequences with a nearest-neighbor algorithm that merged closely related sequences to remove PCR and sequencing errors. V, D and J gene segments were assigned by aligning CDR3 sequences to IMGT reference sequences. For a sequence to be retained, at least a six-nucleotide match to both a V gene segment and a J gene segment was required. Rearrangements were called productive when the CDR3 lacked stop codons and stayed in frame with V and J; all others were non-productive. Following IMGT convention, CDR3 was defined as the stretch from the second conserved V-encoded cysteine up to the conserved J-encoded phenylalanine. Sequences without an unambiguous match to a single V gene segment were excluded from the earlier analysis of several hundred of the donors. In an earlier analysis of several hundred of the donors, V segments were called functional above 56.7% productive rearrangements and were called segregating when the between-donor standard deviation exceeded 5%. A statistical classification framework was built for diagnosing cytomegalovirus status from the catalog of TCR beta chain sequences. In a later analysis, TCR nucleotide sequences were compared against IMGT/GENE-DB human TR gene sequences so that V and J genes could be assigned. Using the TCRdist pipeline, a later analysis assigned CDR3 sequences along with most-parsimonious VDJ recombination scenarios. In a later analysis, every TCR beta chain was defined by the combination of its CDR3 amino acid sequence and its V-gene family, and reads without a unique V-gene family were dropped. In a later analysis, 450 to 600 highly shared, low-generation-probability nucleotide sequences were removed to address suspected cross-contamination and a sequencing artifact. In a later analysis, a clonal expansion index for each public chain was calculated from normalized within-repertoire ranks of inferred template counts. In a later analysis, generation probabilities were computed with a VDJ recombination model fitted to out-of-frame rearrangements, and the resulting probabilities were checked against IGoR. A later analysis scored TCR-TCR, TCR-HLA and TCR-CMV co-occurrence with hypergeometric tests, applying a repertoire-size bias correction to TCR pairs. A later analysis estimated false discovery rates by permuting HLA or CMV assignments 20 times. In a later analysis, co-occurring TCRs were grouped with DBSCAN, and TCRdist sequence similarity was added when clustering was performed within HLA-allele-positive subsets. Repertoires with fewer than 30,000 or more than 120,000 public chains, plus five repertoires with anomalous nucleotide sharing, were excluded from co-occurrence clustering. As stored in TCRdb, this immuneACCESS dataset retains in-frame rearrangements with V and J assigned. A fraction of the clones does not appear; measured against another copy, unresolved V genes explain less than half of the discrepancy, and the remainder lacks a known reason. That table is the source of V, J and clone size, and D and trimming were worked out from the DNA. Present in this sample are about 270,000 clones, roughly 70% of which were seen just once. Approximately 2.3% of the sample comes from the top ten.

The cohort comprised some 680 healthy bone marrow donors. All cohort members were sampled while nominally healthy, although unrecorded immune exposures were likely present. The donor was CMV seronegative and was included in the group of a few hundred seronegative cohort members. Every donor gave a peripheral blood sample, and the peripheral blood mononuclear cells from that sample were used for TCR beta sequencing. Genomic DNA was extracted from the blood cell samples with the Qiagen DNeasy Blood Extraction Kit. Details on this clone: It has no known antigen specificity. It has no much larger one-base neighbor in the sample; base qualities were not kept.

Recombination connected TRBV11-2 to TRBJ2-3; 10 bases in the junction line up with TRBD2. This sequence was found in a female donor in good health and CMV-seronegative. The source material was PBMCs. The CDR3 protein: CASSRNLAGDGDTQYF. Read as DNA, the sequence is TGTGCCAGCAGCCGGAACCTAGCGGGAGATGGAGATACGCAGTATTTT. The CDR3 plus the reference TRBV11-2 and TRBJ2-3 genes for the other parts give the full variable domain: EAGVAQSPRYKIIEKRQSVAFWCNPISGHATLYWYQQILGQGPKLLIQFQNNGVVDDSQLPKDRFSAERLKGVDSTLKIQPAKLEDSAVYLCASSRNLAGDGDTQYFGPGTRLTVL.